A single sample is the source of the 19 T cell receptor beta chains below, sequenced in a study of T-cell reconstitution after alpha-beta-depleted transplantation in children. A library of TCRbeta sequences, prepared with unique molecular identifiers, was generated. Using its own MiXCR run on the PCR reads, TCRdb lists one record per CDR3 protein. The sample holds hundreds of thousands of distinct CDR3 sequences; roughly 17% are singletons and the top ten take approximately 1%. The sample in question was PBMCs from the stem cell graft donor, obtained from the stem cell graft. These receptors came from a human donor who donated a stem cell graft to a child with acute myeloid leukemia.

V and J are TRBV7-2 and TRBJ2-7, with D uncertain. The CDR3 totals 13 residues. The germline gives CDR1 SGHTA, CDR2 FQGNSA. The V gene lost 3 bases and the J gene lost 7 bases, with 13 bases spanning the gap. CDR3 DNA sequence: TGTGCCAGCAGCTTCGGACGGGTTAAGGAGCAGTACTTC. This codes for CASSFGRVKEQYF.

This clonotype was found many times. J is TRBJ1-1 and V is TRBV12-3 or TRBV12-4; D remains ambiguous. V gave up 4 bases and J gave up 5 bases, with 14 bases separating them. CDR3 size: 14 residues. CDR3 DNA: TGTGCCAGCAGTTATCGCCAGGTAGGGACTGAAGCTTTCTTT. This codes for CASSYRQVGTEAFF.

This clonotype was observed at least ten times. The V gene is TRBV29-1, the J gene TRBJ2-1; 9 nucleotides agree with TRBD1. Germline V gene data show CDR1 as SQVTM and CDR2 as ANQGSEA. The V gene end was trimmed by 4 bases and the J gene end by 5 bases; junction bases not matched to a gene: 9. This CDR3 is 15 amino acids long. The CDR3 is CSVGRGTGKNNEQFF. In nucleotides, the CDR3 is TGCAGCGTTGGCCGGGGGACAGGGAAGAACAATGAGCAGTTCTTC.

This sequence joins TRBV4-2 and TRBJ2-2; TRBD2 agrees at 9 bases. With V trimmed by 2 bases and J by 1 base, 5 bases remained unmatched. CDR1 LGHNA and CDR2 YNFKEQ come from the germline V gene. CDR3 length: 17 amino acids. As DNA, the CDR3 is TGTGCCAGCAGCCAACCTAGCGGGGTTATGAACACCGGGGAGCTGTTTTTT. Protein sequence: CASSQPSGVMNTGELFF.

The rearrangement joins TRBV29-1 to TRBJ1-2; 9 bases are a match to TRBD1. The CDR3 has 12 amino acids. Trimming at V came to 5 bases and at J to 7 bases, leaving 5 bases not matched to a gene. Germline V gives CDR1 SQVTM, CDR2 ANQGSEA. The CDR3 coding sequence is TGCAGCGTTACCGGGACAGGGACTGGCTACACCTTC. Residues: CSVTGTGTGYTF.

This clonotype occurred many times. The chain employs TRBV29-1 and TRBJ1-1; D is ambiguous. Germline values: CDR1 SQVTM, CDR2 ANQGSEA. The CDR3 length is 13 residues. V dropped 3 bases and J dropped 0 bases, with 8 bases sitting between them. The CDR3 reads CSVERALNTEAFF. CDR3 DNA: TGCAGCGTTGAGAGGGCTCTGAACACTGAAGCTTTCTTT.

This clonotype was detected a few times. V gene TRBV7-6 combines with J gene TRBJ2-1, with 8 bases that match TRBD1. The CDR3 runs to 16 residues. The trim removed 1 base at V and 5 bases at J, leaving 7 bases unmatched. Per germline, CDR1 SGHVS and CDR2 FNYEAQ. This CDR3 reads CASSLGVDRVNNEQFF. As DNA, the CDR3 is TGTGCCAGCAGCTTAGGGGTGGACAGGGTCAACAATGAGCAGTTCTTC.

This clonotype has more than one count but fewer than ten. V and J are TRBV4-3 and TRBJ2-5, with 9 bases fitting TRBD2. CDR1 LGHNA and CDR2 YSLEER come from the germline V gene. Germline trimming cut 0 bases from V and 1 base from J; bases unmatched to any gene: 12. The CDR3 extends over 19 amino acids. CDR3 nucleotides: TGCGCCAGCAGCCAAGATTGGCTAGCGGGGACGGGTGCCCAAGAGACCCAGTACTTC. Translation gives CASSQDWLAGTGAQETQYF.

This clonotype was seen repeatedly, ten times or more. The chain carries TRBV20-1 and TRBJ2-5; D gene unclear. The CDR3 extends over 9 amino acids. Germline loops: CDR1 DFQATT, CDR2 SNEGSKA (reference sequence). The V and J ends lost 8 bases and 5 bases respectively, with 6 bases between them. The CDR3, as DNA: TGCAGTCCCAGGGAGACCCAGTACTTC. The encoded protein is CSPRETQYF.

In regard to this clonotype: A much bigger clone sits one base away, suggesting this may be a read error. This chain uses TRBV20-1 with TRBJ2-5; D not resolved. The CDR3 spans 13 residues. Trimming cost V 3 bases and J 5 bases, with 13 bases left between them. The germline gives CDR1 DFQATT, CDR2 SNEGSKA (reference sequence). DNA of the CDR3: TGCAGTGCTAGTTCCGCTAATCACGAGACCCAGTACTTC. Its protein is CSASSANHETQYF.

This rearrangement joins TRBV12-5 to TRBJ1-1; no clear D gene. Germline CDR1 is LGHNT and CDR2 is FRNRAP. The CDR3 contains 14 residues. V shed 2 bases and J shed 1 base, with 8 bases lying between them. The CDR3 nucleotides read TGTGCTAGTGGTTTGACCCCTACGAACACTGAAGCTTTCTTT. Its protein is CASGLTPTNTEAFF.

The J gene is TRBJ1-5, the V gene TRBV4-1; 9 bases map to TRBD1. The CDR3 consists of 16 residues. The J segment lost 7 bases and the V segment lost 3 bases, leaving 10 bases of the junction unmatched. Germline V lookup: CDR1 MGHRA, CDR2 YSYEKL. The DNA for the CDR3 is TGCGCCAGCAGCCATTCCACGGGACAGGGAGCCCAGCCCCAGCATTTT. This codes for CASSHSTGQGAQPQHF.

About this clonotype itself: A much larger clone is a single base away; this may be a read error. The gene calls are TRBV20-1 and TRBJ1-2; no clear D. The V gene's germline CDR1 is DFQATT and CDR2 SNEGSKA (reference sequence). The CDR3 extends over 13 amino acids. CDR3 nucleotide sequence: TGCAGTGCTAGAGTGGGCAGGATGAATGGCTCCACCTTC. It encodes CSARVGRMNGSTF.

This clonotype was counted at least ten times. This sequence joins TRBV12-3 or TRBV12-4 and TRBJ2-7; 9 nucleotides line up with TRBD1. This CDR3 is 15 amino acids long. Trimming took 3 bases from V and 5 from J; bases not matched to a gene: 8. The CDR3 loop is CASSFRDRVVDEQYF. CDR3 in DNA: TGTGCCAGCAGTTTTCGGGACAGGGTGGTCGACGAGCAGTACTTC.

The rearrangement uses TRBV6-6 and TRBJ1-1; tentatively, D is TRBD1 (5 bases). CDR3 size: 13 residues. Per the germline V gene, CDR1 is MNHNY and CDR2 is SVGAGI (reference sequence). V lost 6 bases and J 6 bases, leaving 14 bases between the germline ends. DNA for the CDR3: TGTGCCAGCAGGTACCCCGCGGGGGCTGAAGCTTTCTTT. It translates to CASRYPAGAEAFF.

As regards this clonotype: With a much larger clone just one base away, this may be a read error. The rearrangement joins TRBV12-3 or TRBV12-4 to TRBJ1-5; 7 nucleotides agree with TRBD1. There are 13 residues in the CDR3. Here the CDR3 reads CASTGTVYQRQHF. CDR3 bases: TGTGCCAGCACTGGGACAGTCTATCAGCGCCAGCATTTT.

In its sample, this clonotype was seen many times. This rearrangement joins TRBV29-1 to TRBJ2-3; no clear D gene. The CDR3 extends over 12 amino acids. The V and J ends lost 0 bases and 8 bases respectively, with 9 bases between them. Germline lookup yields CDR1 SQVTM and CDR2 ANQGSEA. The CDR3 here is CSVEEGKSTQYF. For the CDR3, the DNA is TGCAGCGTTGAAGAAGGCAAGAGTACGCAGTATTTT.

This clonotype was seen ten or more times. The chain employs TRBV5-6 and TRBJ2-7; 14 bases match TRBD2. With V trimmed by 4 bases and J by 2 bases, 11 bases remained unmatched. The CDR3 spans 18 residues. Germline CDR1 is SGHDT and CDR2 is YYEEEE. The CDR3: CASSRGLAGGHGPYEQYF. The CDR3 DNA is TGTGCCAGCAGCCGTGGACTAGCGGGGGGCCATGGACCCTACGAGCAGTACTTC.

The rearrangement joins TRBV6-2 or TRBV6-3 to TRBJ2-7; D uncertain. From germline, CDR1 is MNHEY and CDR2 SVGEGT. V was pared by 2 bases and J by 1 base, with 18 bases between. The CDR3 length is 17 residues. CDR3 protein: CASSYPTEVEVSYEQYF. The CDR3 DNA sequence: TGTGCCAGCAGTTACCCGACCGAGGTTGAGGTGTCCTACGAGCAGTACTTC.